This entry lists 8 T cell receptor beta chains sequenced from one sample in a study of T cells after yellow fever vaccination. TCRdb passed the 5' RACE reads through MiXCR, listing each CDR3 protein once. Among 250,000 or so distinct CDR3 sequences listed, around 6.7% were seen once. Sequenced here: CD4+ T cells sorted from PBMCs, sampled on the day of the yellow fever booster vaccination. Every receptor here comes from a man under 40 who received the YFV17D yellow fever vaccine.

The chain employs TRBV6-1 and TRBJ2-5; 9 bases are a match to TRBD2. Germline values: CDR1 MNHNS, CDR2 SASEGT. Trimming cost V 6 bases and J 3 bases; bases outside gene matches: 8. CDR3 length equals 15 residues. This CDR3 reads CASRTFRGREETQYF. CDR3 nucleotides: TGTGCCAGCAGGACTTTCCGCGGGAGGGAAGAGACCCAGTACTTC.

This clonotype has at least ten counts. Written as DNA, the CDR3 is TGTGCCAGCAGTTTATCCTCCGGCGGGAGGGCCGGGCAGTTCTTC. This translates into CASSLSSGGRAGQFF. The V call is TRBV12-3 or TRBV12-4, the J call TRBJ2-1; TRBD2 aligns across 9 bases. The CDR3 length is 15 residues. V was clipped by 2 bases and J by 12 bases; unmatched bases: 11.

There are many counts of this clonotype. This chain joins TRBV3-1 and TRBJ2-7; D is possibly TRBD2 (6 bases). CDR1 and CDR2 (germline): LGHDT, YNNKEL (reference sequence). Trimming stripped 6 bases from V and 3 bases from J, with 18 bases between. CDR3 length: 15 amino acids. This CDR3 reads CASRASGTFYYEQYF. As DNA, the CDR3 is TGTGCCAGCAGGGCCTCCGGGACTTTTTACTACGAGCAGTACTTC.

This clonotype was counted a few times. This chain uses TRBV20-1 with TRBJ2-3; TRBD2 matches at 7 bases. The germline V gene has CDR1 DFQATT and CDR2 SNEGSKA (reference sequence). The CDR3 length is 14 residues. The DNA of the CDR3 is TGCAGGGGAACGAGCGGGAAAGGCACAGATACGCAGTATTTT. Protein sequence: CRGTSGKGTDTQYF.

This chain uses TRBV28 with TRBJ2-1; 7 nucleotides match TRBD2. There are 17 residues in the CDR3. Germline V lookup: CDR1 MDHEN, CDR2 SYDVKM. V lost 5 bases, J lost 6 bases, and 16 bases stayed unmatched. CDR3 DNA: TGTGCCAGCAGTCCCCCCCATACTAGCGTCGTTCGCAATGAGCAGTTCTTC. Amino acid sequence: CASSPPHTSVVRNEQFF.

This clonotype was detected only once. A much larger clone lies one base from this, so it may be a read error. This chain links TRBV28 with TRBJ2-5; TRBD1 or TRBD2 may be the D gene (5 bases each). Germline V lookup: CDR1 MDHEN, CDR2 SYDVKM. This CDR3 spans 11 amino acids. This chain's CDR3 is CASSSPGTHYF. CDR3 in DNA: TGTGCCAGCAGTTCTCCCGGGACCCATTACTTC.

This clonotype was detected ten times or more. The V gene is TRBV2, the J gene TRBJ2-7, with TRBD1 as a possible D gene (6 bases). The CDR3 is made up of 13 amino acids. Trimming removed 6 bases at V and 7 bases at J, with 16 bases between. CDR1 is SNHLY, CDR2 FYNNEI, per germline. This CDR3 is CASSLTGMGEQYF. CDR3 nucleotide sequence: TGTGCCAGCAGCCTTACAGGGATGGGGGAGCAGTACTTC.

This clonotype appeared a few times. The rearrangement uses TRBV13 and TRBJ2-2; TRBD2 matches at 10 bases. Germline loops: CDR1 PRHDT, CDR2 FYEKMQ (reference sequence). This CDR3 comprises 18 residues. V lost 0 bases to trimming and J lost 6 bases; unmatched junction nucleotides: 10. This CDR3 reads CASSLGLSASGSPGELFF. The CDR3 DNA follows: TGTGCCAGCAGCTTAGGCCTTTCGGCTAGCGGGAGTCCCGGGGAGCTGTTTTTT.